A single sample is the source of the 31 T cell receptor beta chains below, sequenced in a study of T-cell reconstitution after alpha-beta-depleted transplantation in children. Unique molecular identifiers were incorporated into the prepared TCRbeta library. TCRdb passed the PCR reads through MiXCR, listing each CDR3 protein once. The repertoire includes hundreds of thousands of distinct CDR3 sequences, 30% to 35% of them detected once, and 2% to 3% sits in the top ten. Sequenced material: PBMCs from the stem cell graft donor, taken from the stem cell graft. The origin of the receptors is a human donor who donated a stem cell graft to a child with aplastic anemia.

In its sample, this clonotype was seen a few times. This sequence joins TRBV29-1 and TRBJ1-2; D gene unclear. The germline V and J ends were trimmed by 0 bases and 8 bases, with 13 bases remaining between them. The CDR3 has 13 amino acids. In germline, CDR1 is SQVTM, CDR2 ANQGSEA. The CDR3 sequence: CSVEDERGRGYTF. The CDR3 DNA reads TGCAGCGTTGAAGATGAGAGAGGCCGCGGCTACACCTTC.

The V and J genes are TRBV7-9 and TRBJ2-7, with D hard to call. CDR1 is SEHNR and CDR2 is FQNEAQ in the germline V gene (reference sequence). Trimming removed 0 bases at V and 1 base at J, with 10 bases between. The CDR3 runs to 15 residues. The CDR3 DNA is TGTGCCAGCAGCTTAGCGGATGGACCGTCCTACGAGCAGTACTTC. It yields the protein CASSLADGPSYEQYF.

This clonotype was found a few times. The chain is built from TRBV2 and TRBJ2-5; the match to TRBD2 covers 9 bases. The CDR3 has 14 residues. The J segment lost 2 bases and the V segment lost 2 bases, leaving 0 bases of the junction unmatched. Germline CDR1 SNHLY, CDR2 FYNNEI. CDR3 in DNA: TGTGCCAGCAGTGAACTAGCGGGGCAAGAGACCCAGTACTTC. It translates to CASSELAGQETQYF.

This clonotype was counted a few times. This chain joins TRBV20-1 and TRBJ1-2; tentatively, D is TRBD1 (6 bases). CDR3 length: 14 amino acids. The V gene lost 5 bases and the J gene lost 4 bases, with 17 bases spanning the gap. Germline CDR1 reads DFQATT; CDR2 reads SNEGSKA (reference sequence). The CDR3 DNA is TGCAGTGCTGAAGACAGGTCCTTGGGCTATGGCTACACCTTC. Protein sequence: CSAEDRSLGYGYTF.

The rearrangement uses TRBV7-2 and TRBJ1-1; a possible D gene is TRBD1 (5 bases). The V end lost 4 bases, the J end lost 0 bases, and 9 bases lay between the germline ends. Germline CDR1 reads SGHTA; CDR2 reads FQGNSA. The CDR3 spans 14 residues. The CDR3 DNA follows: TGTGCCAGCAGCTCCGTGACAGTGAACACTGAAGCTTTCTTT. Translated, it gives CASSSVTVNTEAFF.

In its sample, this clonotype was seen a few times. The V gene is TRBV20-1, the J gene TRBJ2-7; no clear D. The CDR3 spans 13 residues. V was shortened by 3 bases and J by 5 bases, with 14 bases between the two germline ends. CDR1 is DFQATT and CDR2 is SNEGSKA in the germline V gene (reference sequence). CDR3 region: CSASVPGQNEQYF. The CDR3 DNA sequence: TGCAGTGCTAGTGTGCCAGGTCAGAACGAGCAGTACTTC.

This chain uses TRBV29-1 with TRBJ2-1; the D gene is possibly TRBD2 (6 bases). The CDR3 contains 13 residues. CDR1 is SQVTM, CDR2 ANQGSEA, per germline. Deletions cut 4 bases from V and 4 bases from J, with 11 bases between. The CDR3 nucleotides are TGCAGCGTTGGAAGCGGGTCGTACAATGAGCAGTTCTTC. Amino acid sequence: CSVGSGSYNEQFF.

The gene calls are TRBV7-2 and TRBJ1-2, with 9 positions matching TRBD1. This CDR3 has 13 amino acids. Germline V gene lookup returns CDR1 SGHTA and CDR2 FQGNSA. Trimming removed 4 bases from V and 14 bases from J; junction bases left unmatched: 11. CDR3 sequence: CASSSRTGDGRTF. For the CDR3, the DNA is TGTGCCAGCAGCTCCAGGACAGGGGACGGACGGACCTTC.

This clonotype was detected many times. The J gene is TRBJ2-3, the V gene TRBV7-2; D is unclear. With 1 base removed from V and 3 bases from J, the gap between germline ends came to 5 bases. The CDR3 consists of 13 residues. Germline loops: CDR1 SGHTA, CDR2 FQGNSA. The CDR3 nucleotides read TGTGCCAGCAGCTTAGTGAGGACAGATACGCAGTATTTT. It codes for CASSLVRTDTQYF. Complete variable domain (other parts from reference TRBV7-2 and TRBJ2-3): GAGVSQSPSNKVTEKGKDVELRCDPISGHTALYWYRQSLGQGLEFLIYFQGNSAPDKSGLPSDRFSAERTGGSVSTLTIQRTQQEDSAVYLCASSLVRTDTQYFGPGTRLTVL.

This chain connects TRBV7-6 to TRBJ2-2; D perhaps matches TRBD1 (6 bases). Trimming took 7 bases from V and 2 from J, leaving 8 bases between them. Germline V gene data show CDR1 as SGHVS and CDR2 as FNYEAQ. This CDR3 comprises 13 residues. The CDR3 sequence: CASTGVNTGELFF. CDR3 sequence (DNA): TGTGCCAGCACAGGGGTAAACACCGGGGAGCTGTTTTTT. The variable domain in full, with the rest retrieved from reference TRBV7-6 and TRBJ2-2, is GAGVSQSPRYKVTKRGQDVALRCDPISGHVSLYWYRQALGQGPEFLTYFNYEAQQDKSGLPNDRFSAERPEGSISTLTIQRTEQRDSAMYRCASTGVNTGELFFGEGSRLTVL.

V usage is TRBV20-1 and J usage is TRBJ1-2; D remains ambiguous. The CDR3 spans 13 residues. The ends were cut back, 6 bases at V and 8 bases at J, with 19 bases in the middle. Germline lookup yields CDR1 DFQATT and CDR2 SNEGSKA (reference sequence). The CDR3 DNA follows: TGCAGTGCGAATAGACGGTCCTATGACGGCTACACCTTC. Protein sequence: CSANRRSYDGYTF.

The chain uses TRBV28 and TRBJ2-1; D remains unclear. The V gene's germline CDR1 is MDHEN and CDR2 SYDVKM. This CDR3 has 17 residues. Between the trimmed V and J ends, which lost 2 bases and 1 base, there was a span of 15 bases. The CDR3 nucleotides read TGTGCCAGCAGTTTACCCCCAACGAGTCCATCCTACAATGAGCAGTTCTTC. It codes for CASSLPPTSPSYNEQFF.

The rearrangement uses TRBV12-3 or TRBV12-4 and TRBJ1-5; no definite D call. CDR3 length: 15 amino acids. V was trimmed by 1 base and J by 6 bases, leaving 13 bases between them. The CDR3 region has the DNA TGTGCCAGCAGTTTAGGCCTTTTGTCCAGTCAGCCCCAGCATTTT. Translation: CASSLGLLSSQPQHF.

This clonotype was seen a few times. The CDR3 DNA follows: TGTGCCAGCAGCTTATCCAACAGAGAACTCCACTTT. Encoded protein: CASSLSNRELHF. This rearrangement joins TRBV11-2 to TRBJ1-6; no firm D call. The CDR3 runs to 12 residues. Trimming took off 2 bases at V and 16 bases at J, with 12 bases between the two ends. Germline assignment: CDR1 SGHAT and CDR2 FQNNGV.

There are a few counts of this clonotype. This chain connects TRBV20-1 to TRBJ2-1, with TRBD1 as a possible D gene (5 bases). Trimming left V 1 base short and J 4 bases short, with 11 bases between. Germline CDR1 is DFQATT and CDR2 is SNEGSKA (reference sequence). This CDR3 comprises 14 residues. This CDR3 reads CSARVEDTYNEQFF. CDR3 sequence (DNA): TGCAGTGCTAGAGTCGAGGACACTTACAATGAGCAGTTCTTC.

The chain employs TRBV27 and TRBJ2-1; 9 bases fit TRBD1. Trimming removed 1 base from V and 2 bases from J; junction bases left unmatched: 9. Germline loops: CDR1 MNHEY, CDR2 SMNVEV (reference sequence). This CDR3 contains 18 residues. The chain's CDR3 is CASSLYPLGTGPYNEQFF. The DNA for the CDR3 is TGTGCCAGCAGTTTATACCCTCTCGGGACAGGGCCCTACAATGAGCAGTTCTTC.

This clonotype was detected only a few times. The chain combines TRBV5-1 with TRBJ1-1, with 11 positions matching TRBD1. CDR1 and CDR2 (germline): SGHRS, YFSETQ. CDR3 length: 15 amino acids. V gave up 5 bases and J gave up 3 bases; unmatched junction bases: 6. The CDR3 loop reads CASRPGQGADTEAFF. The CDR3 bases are TGCGCCAGCAGACCCGGACAGGGGGCGGACACTGAAGCTTTCTTT.

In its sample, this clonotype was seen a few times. CDR3 nucleotide sequence: TGTGCCAGCAGTGTAACCGGGATGATGAACACTGAAGCTTTCTTT. It is translated as CASSVTGMMNTEAFF. The genes are TRBV6-1 and TRBJ1-1; no clear D. V lost 4 bases, J lost 0 bases, and 12 bases lay in between. This CDR3 contains 15 residues. Germline loops: CDR1 MNHNS, CDR2 SASEGT.

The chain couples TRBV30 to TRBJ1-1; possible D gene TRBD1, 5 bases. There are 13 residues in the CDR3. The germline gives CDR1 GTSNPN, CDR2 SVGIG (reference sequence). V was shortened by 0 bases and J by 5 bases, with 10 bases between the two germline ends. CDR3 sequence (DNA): TGTGCCTGGAGTGTCTCTGGGGGAACTGAAGCTTTCTTT. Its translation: CAWSVSGGTEAFF. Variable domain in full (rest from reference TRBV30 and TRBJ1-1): SQTIHQWPATLVQPVGSPLSLECTVEGTSNPNLYWYRQAAGRGLQLLFYSVGIGQISSEVPQNLSASRPQDRQFILSSKKLLLSDSGFYLCAWSVSGGTEAFFGQGTRLTVV.

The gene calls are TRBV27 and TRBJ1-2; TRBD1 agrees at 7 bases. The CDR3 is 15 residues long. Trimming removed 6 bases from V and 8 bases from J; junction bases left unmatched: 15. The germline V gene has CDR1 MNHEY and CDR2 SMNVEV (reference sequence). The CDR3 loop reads CASSLYPDRPGGYTF. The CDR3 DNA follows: TGTGCCAGCAGCCTTTATCCGGACAGGCCGGGCGGCTACACCTTC.

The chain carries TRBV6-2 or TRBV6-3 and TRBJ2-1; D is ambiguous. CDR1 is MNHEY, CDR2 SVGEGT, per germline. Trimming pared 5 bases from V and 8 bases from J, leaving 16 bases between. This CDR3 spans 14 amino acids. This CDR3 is CASSHRGSFDEQFF. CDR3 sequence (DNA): TGTGCCAGCAGTCATCGAGGCAGTTTTGATGAGCAGTTCTTC.

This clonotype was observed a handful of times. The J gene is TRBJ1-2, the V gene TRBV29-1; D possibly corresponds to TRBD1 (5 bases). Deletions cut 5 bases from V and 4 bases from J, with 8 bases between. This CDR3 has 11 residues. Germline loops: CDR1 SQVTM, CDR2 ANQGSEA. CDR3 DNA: TGCAGCGTTCAGGGATCCTATGGCTACACCTTC. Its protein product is CSVQGSYGYTF.

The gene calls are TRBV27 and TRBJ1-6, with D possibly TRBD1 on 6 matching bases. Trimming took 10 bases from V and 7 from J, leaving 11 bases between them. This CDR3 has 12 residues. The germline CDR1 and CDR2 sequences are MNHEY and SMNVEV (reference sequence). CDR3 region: CATRTVNSPLHF. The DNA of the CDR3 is TGTGCCACCAGGACAGTGAATTCACCCCTCCACTTT.

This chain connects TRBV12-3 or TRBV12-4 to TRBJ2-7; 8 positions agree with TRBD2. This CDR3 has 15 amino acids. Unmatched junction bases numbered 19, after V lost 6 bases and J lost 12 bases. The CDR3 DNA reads TGTGCCAGCAGACTCGCCGGGACTAGTTTTTCCCCCCTGTACGTC. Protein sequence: CASRLAGTSFSPLYV.

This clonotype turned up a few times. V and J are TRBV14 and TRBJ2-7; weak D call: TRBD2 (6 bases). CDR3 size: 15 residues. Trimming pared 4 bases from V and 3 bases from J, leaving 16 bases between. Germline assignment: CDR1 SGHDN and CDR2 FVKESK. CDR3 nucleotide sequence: TGTGCCAGCAGCCCCCGACTAGTTTCTGGCTACGAGCAGTACTTC. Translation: CASSPRLVSGYEQYF.

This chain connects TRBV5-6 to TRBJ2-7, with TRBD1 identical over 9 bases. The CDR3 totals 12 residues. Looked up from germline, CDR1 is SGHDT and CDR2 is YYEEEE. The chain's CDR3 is CRPGQGSYEQYV. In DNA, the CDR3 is TGTAGGCCGGGACAGGGTTCTTACGAGCAGTACGTC.

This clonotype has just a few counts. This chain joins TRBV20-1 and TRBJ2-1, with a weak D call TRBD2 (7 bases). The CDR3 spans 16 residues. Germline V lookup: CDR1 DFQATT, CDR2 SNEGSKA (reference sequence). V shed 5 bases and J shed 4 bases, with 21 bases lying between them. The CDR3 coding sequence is TGCAGTGCTGTTGATATGGGGAGGGGGAATTACAATGAGCAGTTCTTC. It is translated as CSAVDMGRGNYNEQFF.

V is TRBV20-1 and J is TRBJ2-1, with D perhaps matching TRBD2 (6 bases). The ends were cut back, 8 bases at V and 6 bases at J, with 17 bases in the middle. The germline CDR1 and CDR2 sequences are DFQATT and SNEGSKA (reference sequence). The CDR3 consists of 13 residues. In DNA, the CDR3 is TGCAGTTCACTTGGGGGGATCGGCAATGAGCAGTTCTTC. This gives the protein CSSLGGIGNEQFF.

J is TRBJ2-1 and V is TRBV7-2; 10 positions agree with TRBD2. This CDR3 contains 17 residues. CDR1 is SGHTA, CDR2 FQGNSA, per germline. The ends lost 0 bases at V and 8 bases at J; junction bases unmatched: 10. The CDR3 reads CASSLARSSGSSDEQFF. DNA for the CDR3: TGTGCCAGCAGCTTAGCACGTTCTAGCGGGAGCTCCGATGAGCAGTTCTTC.

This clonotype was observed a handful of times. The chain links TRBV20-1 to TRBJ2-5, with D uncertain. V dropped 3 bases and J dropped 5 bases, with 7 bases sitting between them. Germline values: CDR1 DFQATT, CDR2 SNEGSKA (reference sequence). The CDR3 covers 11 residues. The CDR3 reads CSASKAETQYF. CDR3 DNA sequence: TGCAGTGCTAGTAAGGCGGAGACCCAGTACTTC.

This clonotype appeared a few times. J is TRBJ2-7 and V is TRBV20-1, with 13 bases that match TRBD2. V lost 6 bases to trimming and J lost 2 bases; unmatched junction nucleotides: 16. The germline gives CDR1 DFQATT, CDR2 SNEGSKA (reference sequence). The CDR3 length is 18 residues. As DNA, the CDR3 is TGCAGTGCCGGGGGAAGGACTAGCGGGAGTTTGGTTCCCTACGAGCAGTACTTC. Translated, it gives CSAGGRTSGSLVPYEQYF.